These 32 T cell receptor beta chains were sequenced from one sample in a study of graft-versus-host responses after intestinal transplantation. The assay was immunoSEQ multiplex PCR, and TCRdb's table has in-frame clones only and misses some. The data show thousands of clones, about a fifth seen once. The sequences come from alloreactive CD4+ T cells from a mixed lymphocyte reaction culture, collected before transplantation. Subset in this sample: CFSE-low proliferating T cells sorted from roughly six-day pre-transplant mixed lymphocyte reaction (GvH or HvG direction). The receptors stem from a human patient who was an organ donor for intestinal transplantation.

About this clone itself: Other DNA sequences in this sample translate to the same CDR3. CDR3 loop: CASSLDRVQPQHF. CDR3 sequence (DNA): TGTGCCAGCAGCTTAGACCGGGTTCAGCCCCAGCATTTT. This chain joins TRBV11-2 and TRBJ1-5; no clear D. Germline V lookup: CDR1 SGHAT, CDR2 FQNNGV. Trimming stripped 0 bases from V and 6 bases from J, with 6 bases between. CDR3 length: 13 amino acids.

The chain carries TRBV14 and TRBJ2-2; maybe TRBD2 (6 bases). The CDR3 has 15 amino acids. Germline V gene sequence: CDR1 SGHDN, CDR2 FVKESK. The ends were cut back, 4 bases at V and 5 bases at J, with 14 bases in the middle. The CDR3 protein is CASSPTDGGTGELFF. The CDR3 DNA is TGTGCCAGCAGCCCGACGGACGGGGGAACCGGGGAGCTGTTTTTT. Full variable domain (rest looked up from reference TRBV14 and TRBJ2-2): EAGVTQFPSHSVIEKGQTVTLRCDPISGHDNLYWYRRVMGKEIKFLLHFVKESKQDESGMPNNRFLAERTGGTYSTLKVQPAELEDSGVYFCASSPTDGGTGELFFGEGSRLTVL.

This sequence joins TRBV11-2 and TRBJ1-5, with D maybe TRBD1 (6 bases). Deletions cut 0 bases from V and 4 bases from J, with 10 bases between. The CDR3 is 15 residues long. Germline V gene lookup returns CDR1 SGHAT and CDR2 FQNNGV. In DNA, the CDR3 is TGTGCCAGCAGCTTAGAACAGGGAGGGAATCAGCCCCAGCATTTT. This codes for CASSLEQGGNQPQHF.

CDR3 amino acids: CASSLSRGGGETQYF. CDR3 nucleotides: TGTGCCAGCAGCTTATCTCGGGGGGGCGGAGAGACCCAGTACTTC. V usage is TRBV7-9 and J usage is TRBJ2-5; 8 bases align to TRBD2. The CDR3 spans 15 residues. Germline CDR1 and CDR2: SEHNR and FQNEAQ (reference sequence). V shed 2 bases, J shed 4 bases, and the junction held 6 bases outside the gene matches. Complete variable domain (other parts from reference TRBV7-9 and TRBJ2-5): DTGVSQNPRHKITKRGQNVTFRCDPISEHNRLYWYRQTLGQGPEFLTYFQNEAQLEKSRLLSDRFSAERPKGSFSTLEIQRTEQGDSAMYLCASSLSRGGGETQYFGPGTRLLVL.

V gene TRBV11-2 combines with J gene TRBJ2-1; 9 bases fit TRBD2. Trimming cost V 5 bases and J 6 bases; bases outside gene matches: 11. The V gene's germline CDR1 is SGHAT and CDR2 FQNNGV. The CDR3 sequence is 16 residues long. The CDR3 DNA reads as TGTGCCAGCAGCCCGAGTGGCCAGCGGGGGGTCAATGAGCAGTTCTTC. Amino acid sequence: CASSPSGQRGVNEQFF.

This clone has more than one count but fewer than ten. A much larger clone sits a single nucleotide away, making a read error possible. The chain employs TRBV30 and TRBJ1-5, with TRBD1 as a possible D gene (5 bases). V lost 3 bases to trimming and J lost 3 bases, with 18 bases between them. The CDR3 runs to 16 residues. Germline V gene sequence: CDR1 GTSNPN, CDR2 SVGIG (reference sequence). CDR3 sequence reads: CAWRIKGLRFNQPQHF. The CDR3 region has the DNA TGTGCCTGGAGGATAAAGGGACTTCGTTTCAATCAGCCCCAGCATTTT.

The chain combines TRBV5-1 with TRBJ1-3, with TRBD1 as a possible D gene (5 bases). This CDR3 has 16 amino acids. V was clipped by 3 bases and J by 4 bases, with 17 bases between them. Per the germline V gene, CDR1 is SGHRS and CDR2 is YFSETQ. As DNA, the CDR3 is TGCGCCAGCAGCTACCAAACGGGGGTGTCCGGAAACACCATATATTTT. As protein: CASSYQTGVSGNTIYF.

The V gene is TRBV6-5, the J gene TRBJ2-5, with D uncertain. CDR3 length equals 13 residues. V was shortened by 5 bases and J by 1 base, with 8 bases between the two germline ends. Germline assignment: CDR1 MNHEY and CDR2 SVGAGI. The CDR3 loop is CASSEIVQETQYF. The CDR3 DNA reads as TGTGCCAGCAGTGAAATAGTCCAAGAGACCCAGTACTTC.

This clone was detected a few times. The rearrangement links TRBV2 to TRBJ1-1, with D possibly being TRBD1 (5 bases). This CDR3 spans 16 amino acids. The V end was cut by 7 bases, the J end by 1 base, with 19 bases between. In germline, CDR1 is SNHLY, CDR2 FYNNEI. The CDR3 region has the DNA TGTGCCAGCATCCGGACATCGAAGTGGTGGAACACTGAAGCTTTCTTT. Translation: CASIRTSKWWNTEAFF.

In this sample, this clone turned up a few times. This chain joins TRBV18 and TRBJ1-1, with D unclear. CDR1 is KGHSH and CDR2 is LQKENI in the germline V gene. V was shortened by 0 bases and J by 2 bases, with 4 bases between the two germline ends. There are 13 residues in the CDR3. This CDR3 is CASSPPGNTEAFF. In DNA form, the CDR3 reads TGTGCCAGCTCACCACCGGGAAACACTGAAGCTTTCTTT.

The chain is built from TRBV11-1 and TRBJ2-7; D call uncertain. Looked up from germline, CDR1 is SGHAT and CDR2 is FQDESV (reference sequence). The CDR3 is 13 residues long. Deletions cut 1 base from V and 3 bases from J, with 7 bases between. As DNA, the CDR3 is TGTGCCAGCAGCTTAGGGCTTATCTACGAGCAGTACTTC. Its translation is CASSLGLIYEQYF.

The V and J genes are TRBV5-5 and TRBJ1-2; possibly TRBD1 for D (5 bases). In germline, CDR1 is SGHKS, CDR2 YYEKEE (reference sequence). Deletions cut 2 bases from V and 1 base from J, with 15 bases between. This CDR3 is 16 amino acids long. The CDR3 protein is CASSLNPGGFNYGYTF. The CDR3 coding sequence is TGTGCCAGCAGCTTAAACCCCGGGGGGTTTAACTATGGCTACACCTTC.

In its sample, this clone ranks as medium-sized. The CDR3 sequence is CASSSGLAGTEQYF. CDR3 DNA: TGCGCCAGCAGCTCGGGACTAGCGGGGACCGAGCAGTACTTC. The chain links TRBV5-1 to TRBJ2-7; 13 bases fit TRBD2. V trimming: 3 bases; J trimming: 6 bases; junction bases outside the gene matches: 3. Germline V gene data show CDR1 as SGHRS and CDR2 as YFSETQ. The length of the CDR3 is 14 residues.

This clone has a handful of counts. The chain links TRBV5-4 to TRBJ1-2, with D tentatively TRBD1 (5 bases). Germline CDR1 is SGHNT and CDR2 is YYREEE (reference sequence). Trimming removed 0 bases from V and 2 bases from J, with 8 bases in between. The CDR3 spans 14 residues. CDR3 residues: CASSLEGRNYGYTF. DNA for the CDR3: TGTGCCAGCAGCTTGGAGGGGAGGAACTATGGCTACACCTTC.

For this clone: This likely stems from a read error, as it lies one base from a far larger clone. The sample carries other DNA sequences with the same CDR3. This sequence joins TRBV7-2 and TRBJ1-1; 7 nucleotides match TRBD1. This CDR3 has 13 amino acids. Germline loops: CDR1 SGHTA, CDR2 FQGNSA. CDR3 amino acids: CASRTLQGTEAFF. CDR3 DNA: TGTGCCAGCAGAACCTTACAGGGGACTGAAGCCTTCTTT.

CDR3 sequence (DNA): TGTGCCAGCAGTTACAGAGCGTGGGCCCAGTACTTC. Translated, it gives CASSYRAWAQYF. This chain uses TRBV6-6 with TRBJ2-5; D is ambiguous. This CDR3 is built from 12 residues. The germline gives CDR1 MNHNY, CDR2 SVGAGI (reference sequence). V lost 2 bases and J lost 9, with 10 bases in between.

This clone was recorded a few times. Possible read error: a much larger clone is one base away. The chain uses TRBV7-2 and TRBJ2-7; D ambiguous. CDR3 length: 13 amino acids. Germline V gives CDR1 SGHTA, CDR2 FQGNSA. The DNA of the CDR3 is TGTGCCAGCAGCTTAACCGGTTCCTACGAGCAGCACTTC. Amino acids: CASSLTGSYEQHF. Drawing the rest from reference TRBV7-2 and TRBJ2-7, the complete variable domain is GAGVSQSPSNKVTEKGKDVELRCDPISGHTALYWYRQSLGQGLEFLIYFQGNSAPDKSGLPSDRFSAERTGGSVSTLTIQRTQQEDSAVYLCASSLTGSYEQHFGPGTRLTVT.

The chain employs TRBV11-2 and TRBJ2-5; possible D gene TRBD2, 6 bases. The V end lost 0 bases, the J end lost 2 bases, and 10 bases lay between the germline ends. This CDR3 comprises 15 residues. Germline CDR1 SGHAT, CDR2 FQNNGV. The CDR3 region is CASSLEEGLQETQYF. CDR3 nucleotide sequence: TGTGCCAGCAGCTTAGAGGAGGGGCTGCAAGAGACCCAGTACTTC.

This clone was seen a handful of times. The gene calls are TRBV19 and TRBJ1-6; D gene ambiguous. Trimming shortened V by 5 bases and J by 5 bases, and 10 bases separated the two germline ends. Germline V lookup: CDR1 LNHDA, CDR2 SQIVND (reference sequence). This CDR3 is built from 14 residues. CDR3 sequence: CASSPDGDNSPLHF. DNA of the CDR3: TGTGCCAGTAGTCCGGACGGAGATAATTCACCCCTCCACTTT.

This clone was counted only a few times. The genes are TRBV5-1 and TRBJ1-3; no firm D call. V lost 1 base, J lost 1 base, and 6 bases lay in between. Germline CDR1 reads SGHRS; CDR2 reads YFSETQ. The CDR3 totals 14 residues. DNA of the CDR3: TGCGCCAGCAGCTTGAGCCAGTCTGGAAACACCATATATTTT. Protein sequence: CASSLSQSGNTIYF.

The rearrangement uses TRBV5-1 and TRBJ2-1; D is possibly TRBD1 (5 bases). V lost 5 bases and J 4 bases, leaving 10 bases between the germline ends. The CDR3 sequence is 13 residues long. The V gene's germline CDR1 is SGHRS and CDR2 YFSETQ. This CDR3 is CASREGQYNEQFF. Written as DNA, the CDR3 is TGCGCCAGCAGAGAAGGACAATACAATGAGCAGTTCTTC.

In its sample, this clone ranks as medium-sized. This chain uses TRBV6-6 with TRBJ2-3; possibly TRBD1 for D (5 bases). CDR3 size: 13 residues. With 8 bases removed from V and 3 bases from J, the gap between germline ends came to 12 bases. Germline lookup yields CDR1 MNHNY and CDR2 SVGAGI (reference sequence). In DNA, the CDR3 is TGTGCCAGCGGGGCAGGTTGGACAGATACGCAGTATTTT. Translation: CASGAGWTDTQYF.

This clone was found a few times. This sequence joins TRBV7-2 and TRBJ2-5; 7 nucleotides match TRBD2. This CDR3 is 14 amino acids long. V trimming: 0 bases; J trimming: 5 bases; junction bases outside the gene matches: 3. Germline CDR1 SGHTA, CDR2 FQGNSA. The CDR3 DNA follows: TGTGCCAGCAGCTTAGCTCGGGGGGTGGAGACCCAGTACTTC. As protein: CASSLARGVETQYF.

The rearrangement uses TRBV6-5 and TRBJ1-6; D is unresolved. The CDR3 covers 14 residues. V was cut by 2 bases and J by 0 bases, with 2 bases left in between. Per the germline V gene, CDR1 is MNHEY and CDR2 is SVGAGI. CDR3 residues: CASSYSSYNSPLHF. CDR3 in DNA: TGTGCCAGCAGTTACAGCTCCTATAATTCACCCCTCCACTTT.

This clone was observed a handful of times. The chain combines TRBV5-1 with TRBJ2-7; TRBD2 aligns across 11 bases. The J segment lost 7 bases and the V segment lost 4 bases, leaving 10 bases of the junction unmatched. The CDR3 sequence is 15 residues long. CDR1 SGHRS and CDR2 YFSETQ come from the germline V gene. In DNA form, the CDR3 reads TGCGCCAGCAGCAGCTCTAGCGGGGGGCCGCGGGAGCAGTACTTC. It translates to CASSSSSGGPREQYF.

Only a few counts were recorded for this clone. V is TRBV27 and J is TRBJ2-7, with D perhaps TRBD2 (5 bases). Deletions cut 4 bases from V and 6 bases from J, with 13 bases between. CDR1 MNHEY and CDR2 SMNVEV come from the germline V gene (reference sequence). The CDR3 contains 13 residues. CDR3 protein: CASSSLVGFEQYF. In DNA form, the CDR3 reads TGTGCCAGCAGTTCACTAGTCGGTTTCGAGCAGTACTTC.

V is TRBV5-4 and J is TRBJ1-1; TRBD1 agrees at 8 bases. Trimming cost V 4 bases and J 1 base; bases outside gene matches: 6. The CDR3 consists of 15 residues. Germline CDR1 reads SGHNT; CDR2 reads YYREEE (reference sequence). The CDR3: CASSRPGTGNTEAFF. The CDR3 DNA reads as TGTGCCAGCAGCCGCCCCGGGACAGGGAACACTGAAGCTTTCTTT.

CDR3 coding DNA: TGTGCCAGCAGTACTCGAGGGGAAGGGTCGGGCGGCTACACCTTC. Amino acid sequence: CASSTRGEGSGGYTF. The chain joins TRBV6-5 to TRBJ1-2; D is possibly TRBD1 (5 bases). The germline CDR1 and CDR2 sequences are MNHEY and SVGAGI. This CDR3 spans 15 amino acids. V lost 5 bases and J lost 8, with 21 bases in between.

The chain recombines TRBV11-1 with TRBJ1-1; D gene ambiguous. Germline V gives CDR1 SGHAT, CDR2 FQDESV (reference sequence). This CDR3 comprises 14 residues. V lost 2 bases and J 8 bases, leaving 15 bases between the germline ends. CDR3 residues: CASSLFLEPPEAFF. The CDR3 DNA is TGTGCCAGCAGCTTATTCTTAGAACCGCCCGAAGCTTTCTTT.

This clone is classed as medium-sized. The chain uses TRBV2 and TRBJ1-2; D gene ambiguous. The CDR3 loop spans 15 amino acids. With 5 bases removed from V and 7 bases from J, the gap between germline ends came to 20 bases. Per germline, CDR1 SNHLY and CDR2 FYNNEI. CDR3: CASSKESTVGVGYTF. In nucleotides, the CDR3 is TGTGCCAGCAGTAAGGAGTCTACTGTCGGCGTTGGCTACACCTTC.

This clone turned up a few times. The chain uses TRBV6-1 and TRBJ1-4, with D tentatively TRBD1 (5 bases). CDR1 is MNHNS and CDR2 is SASEGT in the germline V gene. The CDR3 runs 12 residues. Trimming took 7 bases from V and 14 from J, leaving 17 bases between them. As DNA, the CDR3 is TGTGCCAGCACCATAGGGACCGCGGTGCTGTTTTTT. Translation: CASTIGTAVLFF.

This clone showed up just a few times. The chain joins TRBV19 to TRBJ1-2, with 7 positions matching TRBD1. V lost 3 bases, J lost 6 bases, and 4 bases stayed unmatched. The germline gives CDR1 LNHDA, CDR2 SQIVND (reference sequence). The CDR3 loop spans 13 amino acids. The CDR3 DNA follows: TGTGCCAGTAGTATCGAAGGGGGCAATGGCTACACCTTC. Translating gives CASSIEGGNGYTF.